The clone carrying this T cell receptor (beta chain) showed up just a few times. Its antigen is not known. Patients between 18 and 65 years old had hyperthyroidism, newly diagnosed and lasting under 2 months. Used for diagnoses were clinical symptoms, serum thyroxine and TRAb, thyroid ultrasound and orbital computed tomography. Sample collection date corresponds to first hyperthyroidism diagnosis, prior to any ophthalmopathy symptoms. This sample is drawn from a study of T cells in Graves' hyperthyroidism and ophthalmopathy. From RNA transcripts, TCR beta CDR3 regions were amplified. Initially, a first-round RT-PCR of the TCR CDR3 employed the HTBI primer set. Each CDR3 protein gets one entry after TCRdb re-called the multiplex PCR reads with MiXCR. This table holds 300,000 to 450,000 distinct CDR3 sequences, 15% to 17% found once. The germline V and J ends were trimmed by 3 bases and 1 base, with 12 bases remaining between them. Germline V gene sequence: CDR1 DFQATT, CDR2 SNEGSKA (reference sequence). The length of the CDR3 is 14 residues.

Study-level findings and limits: Before onset, ophthalmopathy was predicted by the model a median approximately 6.6 months earlier.

The TCR comes from a young woman with Graves' hyperthyroidism that later progressed to Graves' ophthalmopathy. Source material: blood. The rearrangement uses TRBV20-1 and TRBJ1-2; D might be TRBD1 (5 bases). CDR3 protein: CSARDTTINYGYTF. CDR3 in DNA: TGCAGTGCTAGGGACACAACCATTAACTATGGCTACACCTTC.